This TCR beta chain emerged from a study of blood T cells in healthy people across ages (dated by TCRdb to between 2015 and 2016). The study in broad terms: In model experiments, template switching captured roughly one uniquely barcoded TCR beta cDNA molecule for every two T cells. Age-related changes in TCR beta repertoire diversity were measured in the study by deep sequencing normalized with unique cDNA molecular identifiers. To avoid experimental bias, donors of different ages were spread randomly across the sequencing lanes. The donors were split into four age groups: young (average about 15 years), middle-aged (around 37), aged (more than 55) and long-lived (approximately 80). For two donors (one aged 18 to 30 and one aged 80 or older), the study analyzed two additional independent replicas of 1 million unique cDNA reads from the same blood draw.

Systemically healthy Caucasian individuals from Russia, 39 in total and aged roughly 6 to 90 years, were included as donors. Roughly 11 milliliters of peripheral blood were drawn from each donor into EDTA-treated Vacutainer tubes. PBMCs were isolated by Ficoll-Paque density-gradient centrifugation, with at least 6.5 million obtained per sample. Trizol reagent was used to extract total RNA from PBMCs, with at least 6 micrograms per sample. For every donor, flow cytometry on a PBMC aliquot measured the percentage of naive CD45RAhigh/CD27high T cells. What the authors observed across the whole study: The long-lived group showed more naive CD4+ T cells, fewer expanded clones and increased TCR diversity than the aged group, suggesting age selection. A strong correlation was found between observed TCR beta diversity and the percentage of naive T cells measured by flow cytometry. Estimates of total diversity based on one million sequenced T cells were considered lower bounds and underestimates. As age increased, observed TCR beta diversity per million T cells dropped in a roughly linear way, and a significant reduction was already evident by age 40. Since profiling was done on bulk unsorted PBMCs, naive and antigen-experienced compartments could not be conclusively compared. Because donor CMV infection status was unknown, age-related changes in expanded clonotypes were potentially confounded.

Including the terminal cysteine and phenylalanine, the CDR3 comprises 14 residues. Just the 42-base CDR3 DNA is kept, in frame starting at base 1. The CDR1 and CDR2 encoded by the germline V gene are SNHLY and FYNNEI. From V the trimming removes 6 bases and from J it removes 4 bases, while the gene matches leave 5 bases of the junction unaccounted for. In the case of this clonotype: What this receptor recognizes is not known. The sample holds no much larger clone one base away, and base qualities are not on file.

The library was prepared using 5' RACE. Sequencing took place on an Illumina HiSeq 2500. The second PCR ran for roughly 7 to 12 cycles and used a J-beta primer mix along with a sample-barcoded 5' primer. A template-switch 5' adaptor carrying 12 random nucleotides introduced a unique molecular identifier onto each TCR beta cDNA molecule. Each sample yielded at least 2.5 million CDR3-containing paired-end reads. All of the RNA was converted into first-strand cDNA using the Mint cDNA synthesis kit, with a TRBC-specific oligonucleotide serving as the primer. Following uracil-DNA glycosylase treatment, a first 18-cycle PCR with universal primers M1SS and BC2_uni_R was performed on all cDNA. The study's processing was this. For normalization, 1 million high-quality reads were randomly selected from each sample, with every read carrying a distinct molecular identifier. Reads sharing molecular identifiers were discarded rather than binned into consensus sequences. MiTCR, set to a Q25 quality threshold and the strictest error-elimination algorithm, was used for CDR3 identification, clonotype clustering and error correction. A nonparametric unseen species model using Euler transformation provided a lower-bound estimate of total TCR beta diversity. TCRdb reprocessed the public reads (quality trimming at Q25 with fastp, clone calling with MiXCR) and kept in-frame beta chains. Merged by CDR3 protein, the rows form single entries marked with the most common genes and DNA. TCRdb, not the original authors, processed these V and J calls. The sample yields almost 800,000 distinct CDR3 sequences; 58% were counted once. Of the sample, around 20% is held by the ten largest clones.

Sequenced input: blood. The rearranged segments are TRBV2 and TRBJ1-2, with 10 bases in between that match TRBD1. This receptor was identified in a man aged 25 to 40 in good health. The CDR3 corresponds to CASRADRGIYGYTF. In nucleotide form, the sequence is TGTGCCAGCAGAGCGGACAGGGGGATCTATGGCTACACCTTC.